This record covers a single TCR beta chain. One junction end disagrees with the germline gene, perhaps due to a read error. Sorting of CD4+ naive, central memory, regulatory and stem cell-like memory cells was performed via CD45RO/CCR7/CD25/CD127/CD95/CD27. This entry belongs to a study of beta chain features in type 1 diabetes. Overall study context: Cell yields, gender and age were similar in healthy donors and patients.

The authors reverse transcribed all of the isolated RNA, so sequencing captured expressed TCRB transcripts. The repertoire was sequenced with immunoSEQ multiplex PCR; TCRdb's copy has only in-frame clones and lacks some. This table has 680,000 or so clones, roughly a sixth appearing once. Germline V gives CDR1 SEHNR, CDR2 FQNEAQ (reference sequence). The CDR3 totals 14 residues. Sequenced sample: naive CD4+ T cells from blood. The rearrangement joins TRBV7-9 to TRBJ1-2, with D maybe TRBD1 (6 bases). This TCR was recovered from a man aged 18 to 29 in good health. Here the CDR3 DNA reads TGCGCCAGCAGCCGACCAGGGGTGGAGTATGGCTACACCTTC. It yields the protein CASSRPGVEYGYTF.